This TCR beta chain is from a study of cytomegalovirus exposure and HLA in healthy donors. The CDR3 contains 14 residues. Germline V gene sequence: CDR1 MNHNY, CDR2 SVGAGI (reference sequence). V shed 2 bases, J shed 6 bases, and the junction held 2 bases outside the gene matches. Produced via immunoSEQ multiplex PCR; TCRdb's table is partial and in-frame only. The table lists about 160,000 clones, 91% of them singletons. The chain recombines TRBV6-6 with TRBJ2-1, with TRBD1 identical over 9 bases. The specimen was PBMCs. This receptor was obtained from a woman under 30 in good health and CMV-seropositive. Here the CDR3 DNA reads TGTGCCAGCAGTTACCGGGACAGGGCCAATGAGCAGTTCTTC. Its protein is CASSYRDRANEQFF.